What follows describes a single TCR beta chain. Amplification targeted TCR beta CDR3 regions from RNA transcripts. TCR CDR3 underwent first-round RT-PCR with the HTBI primer set. TCRdb re-analysed the multiplex PCR reads in MiXCR, keeping a single row per CDR3 protein. The sample includes approximately 590,000 distinct CDR3 sequences, around 16% of them seen just once. The sample originates from a study of T cells in Graves' hyperthyroidism and ophthalmopathy. CDR1 and CDR2 from the germline V gene are SGDLS and YYNGEE. The V end was cut by 3 bases, the J end by 5 bases, with 8 bases between. The CDR3 is 13 residues long.

Sequencing input: blood. The J gene is TRBJ2-2, the V gene TRBV9; no reliable D call. This sequence was found in a woman in her thirties with Graves' hyperthyroidism. CDR3 protein: CASSDRLTGELFF. Here the CDR3 DNA reads TGTGCCAGCAGCGACCGACTTACCGGGGAGCTGTTTTTT.